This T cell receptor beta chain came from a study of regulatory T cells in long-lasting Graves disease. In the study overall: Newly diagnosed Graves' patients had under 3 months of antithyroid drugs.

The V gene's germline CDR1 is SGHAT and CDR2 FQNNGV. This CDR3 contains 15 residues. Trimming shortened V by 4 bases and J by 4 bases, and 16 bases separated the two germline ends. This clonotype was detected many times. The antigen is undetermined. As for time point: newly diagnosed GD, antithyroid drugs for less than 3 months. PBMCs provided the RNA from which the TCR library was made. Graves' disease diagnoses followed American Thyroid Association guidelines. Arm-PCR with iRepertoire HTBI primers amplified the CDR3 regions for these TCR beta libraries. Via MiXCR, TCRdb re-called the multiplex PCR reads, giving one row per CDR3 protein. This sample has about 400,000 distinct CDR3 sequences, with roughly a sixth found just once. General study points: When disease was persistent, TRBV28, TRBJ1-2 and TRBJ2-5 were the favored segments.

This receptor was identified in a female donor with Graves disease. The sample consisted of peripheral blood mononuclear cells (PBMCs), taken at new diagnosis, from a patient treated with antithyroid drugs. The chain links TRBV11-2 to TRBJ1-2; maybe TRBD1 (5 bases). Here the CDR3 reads CASSSRIGTVYGYTF. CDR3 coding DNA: TGTGCCAGCAGCTCCCGAATCGGGACGGTCTATGGCTACACCTTC.